The 11 T cell receptor beta chains below were found in one sample sequenced in a study of blood T cell repertoires in COVID-19. Profiled with immunoSEQ multiplex PCR; TCRdb holds only in-frame clones, not every one. The table records about 330,000 clones, approximately 89% of them present only once. Material: PBMCs or T cells enriched from blood (not recorded which). These receptors all stem from a man in his thirties or forties who had recovered from COVID-19.

This chain links TRBV9 with TRBJ1-5, with TRBD1 as a possible D gene (5 bases). Germline lookup yields CDR1 SGDLS and CDR2 YYNGEE. The V end lost 2 bases, the J end lost 3 bases, and 9 bases lay between the germline ends. This CDR3 is built from 14 residues. Here the CDR3 reads CASSVGHINQPQHF. Here the CDR3 DNA reads TGTGCCAGCAGCGTCGGACACATCAATCAGCCCCAGCATTTT.

The chain joins TRBV29-1 to TRBJ2-1; 9 nucleotides agree with TRBD1. The CDR3 runs 13 residues. In germline, CDR1 is SQVTM, CDR2 ANQGSEA. With V trimmed by 7 bases and J by 5 bases, 6 bases remained unmatched. The CDR3 region has the DNA TGCAGCGCTGAGGGACAGGGAGACAATGAGCAGTTCTTC. Translating gives CSAEGQGDNEQFF.

In its sample, this clone was seen a few times. This rearrangement joins TRBV5-1 to TRBJ1-5; TRBD1 agrees at 8 bases. Germline assignment: CDR1 SGHRS and CDR2 YFSETQ. The CDR3 has 15 amino acids. V lost 0 bases to trimming and J lost 4 bases; unmatched junction nucleotides: 3. The CDR3 region is CASSLEGQGNQPQHF. CDR3 in DNA: TGCGCCAGCAGCTTGGAAGGACAGGGAAATCAGCCCCAGCATTTT.

CDR3 protein: CASSFAGEQFF. The CDR3 DNA follows: TGTGCCAGCAGCTTTGCGGGTGAGCAGTTCTTC. The chain carries TRBV5-4 and TRBJ2-1, with a tentative D call TRBD2 (5 bases). The CDR3 totals 11 residues. The V and J ends lost 2 bases and 9 bases respectively, with 6 bases between them. CDR1 SGHNT and CDR2 YYREEE come from the germline V gene (reference sequence).

The chain combines TRBV5-1 with TRBJ2-1; a possible D gene is TRBD1 (6 bases). V lost 0 bases, J lost 8 bases, and 21 bases lay in between. Germline V lookup: CDR1 SGHRS, CDR2 YFSETQ. The CDR3 runs 17 residues. The CDR3 protein is CASSLGFWTDLRDEQFF. The CDR3 DNA sequence: TGCGCCAGCAGCTTGGGCTTTTGGACAGACCTACGGGATGAGCAGTTCTTC.

The J gene is TRBJ1-6, the V gene TRBV5-1; D gene uncertain. Trimming took 4 bases from V and 7 from J, leaving 12 bases between them. Germline lookup yields CDR1 SGHRS and CDR2 YFSETQ. The CDR3 runs to 14 residues. As DNA, the CDR3 is TGCGCCAGCAGCCCTTACGGGGTAAATTCACCCCTCCACTTT. It specifies CASSPYGVNSPLHF.

The V call is TRBV6-4, the J call TRBJ2-3, with TRBD2 identical over 9 bases. The CDR3 runs to 18 residues. J gave up 2 bases and V 2 bases, and 11 bases lay outside the gene matches. In germline, CDR1 is MRHNA, CDR2 SNTAGT. DNA of the CDR3: TGTGCCAGCAGTGACAGCTTCTCGATAGCGGGGGTCACAGATACGCAGTATTTT. This translates into CASSDSFSIAGVTDTQYF.

The rearrangement joins TRBV24-1 to TRBJ2-7; 7 nucleotides agree with TRBD1. Germline V CDR1 and CDR2: KGHDR, SFDVKD. The CDR3 extends over 14 amino acids. With V trimmed by 3 bases and J by 2 bases, 3 bases remained unmatched. The CDR3 nucleotides read TGTGCCACCAGTGATCCCGGGACAGCCTACGAGCAGTACTTC. Translation: CATSDPGTAYEQYF.

The V call is TRBV15, the J call TRBJ2-7; possibly TRBD1 for D (5 bases). The V and J ends lost 0 bases and 2 bases respectively, with 8 bases between them. Germline CDR1 is LNHNV and CDR2 is YYDKDF (reference sequence). The CDR3 length is 14 residues. CDR3 coding DNA: TGTGCCACCAGCAGAGATAGGGGAACCTACGAGCAGTACTTC. Translating gives CATSRDRGTYEQYF.

V usage is TRBV7-9 and J usage is TRBJ1-4; tentative D call: TRBD1 (5 bases). Trimming removed 5 bases from V and 4 bases from J, with 14 bases in between. There are 15 residues in the CDR3. Germline values: CDR1 SEHNR, CDR2 FQNEAQ (reference sequence). CDR3 DNA sequence: TGTGCCAGCAGCCCCCCTCAGGGATTTAATGAAAAACTGTTTTTT. This translates into CASSPPQGFNEKLFF.

The rearrangement uses TRBV5-8 and TRBJ2-7; D possibly corresponds to TRBD1 (5 bases). V was clipped by 5 bases and J by 0 bases, with 21 bases between them. The CDR3 contains 17 residues. The germline gives CDR1 SGHTS, CDR2 YDEGEE. Written as DNA, the CDR3 is TGTGCCAGCAGACAGGCCCGACCCAGTGCCTTCTCCTACGAGCAGTACTTC. It codes for CASRQARPSAFSYEQYF. The entire variable domain, with the rest obtained from reference TRBV5-8 and TRBJ2-7, is as follows: EAGVTQSPTHLIKTRGQQATLRCSPISGHTSVYWYQQALGLGLQFLLWYDEGEERNRGNFPPRFSGRQFPNYSSELNVNALELEDSALYLCASRQARPSAFSYEQYFGPGTRLTVT.